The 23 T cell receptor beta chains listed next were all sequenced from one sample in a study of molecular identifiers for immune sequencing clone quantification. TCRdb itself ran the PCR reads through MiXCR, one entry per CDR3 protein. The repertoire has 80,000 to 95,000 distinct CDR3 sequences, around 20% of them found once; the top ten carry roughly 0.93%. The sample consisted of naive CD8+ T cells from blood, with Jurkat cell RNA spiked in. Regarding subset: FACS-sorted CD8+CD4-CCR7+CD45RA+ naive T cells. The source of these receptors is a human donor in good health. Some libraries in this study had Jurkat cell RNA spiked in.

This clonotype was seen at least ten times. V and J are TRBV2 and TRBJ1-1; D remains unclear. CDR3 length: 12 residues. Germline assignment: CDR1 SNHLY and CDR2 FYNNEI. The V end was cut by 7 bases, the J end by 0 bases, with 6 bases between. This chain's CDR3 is CASIGVNTEAFF. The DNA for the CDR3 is TGTGCCAGCATCGGTGTGAACACTGAAGCTTTCTTT.

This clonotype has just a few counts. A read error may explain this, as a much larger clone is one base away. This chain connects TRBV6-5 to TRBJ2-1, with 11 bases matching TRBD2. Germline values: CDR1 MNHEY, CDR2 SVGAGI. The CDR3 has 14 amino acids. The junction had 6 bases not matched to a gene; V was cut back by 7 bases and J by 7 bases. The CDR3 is CASNFLAGGNEQFF. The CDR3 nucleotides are TGTGCCAGCAATTTCCTAGCGGGGGGAAATGAGCAGTTCTTC.

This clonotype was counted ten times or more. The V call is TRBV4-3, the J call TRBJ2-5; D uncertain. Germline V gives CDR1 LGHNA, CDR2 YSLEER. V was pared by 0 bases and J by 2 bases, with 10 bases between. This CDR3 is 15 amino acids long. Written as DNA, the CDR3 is TGCGCCAGCAGCCAAGATGTTAGCAGACAAGAGACCCAGTACTTC. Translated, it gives CASSQDVSRQETQYF.

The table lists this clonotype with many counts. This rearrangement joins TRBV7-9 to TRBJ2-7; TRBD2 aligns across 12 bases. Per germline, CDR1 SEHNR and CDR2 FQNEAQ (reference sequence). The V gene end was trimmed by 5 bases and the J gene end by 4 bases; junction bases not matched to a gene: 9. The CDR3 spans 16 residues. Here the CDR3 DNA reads TGTGCCAGCAGCCCCGTATCTAGCGGGAGGGAATACGAGCAGTACTTC. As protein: CASSPVSSGREYEQYF.

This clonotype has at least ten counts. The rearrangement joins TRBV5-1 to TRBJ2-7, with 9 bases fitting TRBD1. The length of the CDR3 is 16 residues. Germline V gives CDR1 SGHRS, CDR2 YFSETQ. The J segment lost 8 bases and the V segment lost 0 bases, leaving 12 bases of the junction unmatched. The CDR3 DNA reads TGCGCCAGCAGCTTGGAGTGGGGACAGGGTTTACAGAAGCAGTACTTC. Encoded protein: CASSLEWGQGLQKQYF.

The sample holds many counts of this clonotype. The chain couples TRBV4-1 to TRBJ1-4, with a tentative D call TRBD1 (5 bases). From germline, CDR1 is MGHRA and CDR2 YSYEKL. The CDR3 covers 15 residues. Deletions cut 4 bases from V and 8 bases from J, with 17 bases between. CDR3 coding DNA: TGCGCCAGCAGCCGACAAAAAGGGACGATGGAAAAACTGTTTTTT. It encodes CASSRQKGTMEKLFF.

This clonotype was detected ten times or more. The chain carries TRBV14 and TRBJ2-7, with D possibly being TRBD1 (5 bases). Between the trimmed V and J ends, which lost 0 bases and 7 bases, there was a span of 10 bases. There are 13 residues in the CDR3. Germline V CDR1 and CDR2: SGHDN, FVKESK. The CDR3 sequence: CASSQEGASEQYF. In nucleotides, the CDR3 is TGTGCCAGCAGCCAAGAAGGGGCTAGTGAGCAGTACTTC.

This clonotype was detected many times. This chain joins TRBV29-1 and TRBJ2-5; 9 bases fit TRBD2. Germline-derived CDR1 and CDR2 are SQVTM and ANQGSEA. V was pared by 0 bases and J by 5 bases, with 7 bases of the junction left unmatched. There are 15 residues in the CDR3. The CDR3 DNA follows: TGCAGCGTTGAAGAGGTTAGCGGGAGTGTTGAGACCCAGTACTTC. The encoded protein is CSVEEVSGSVETQYF.

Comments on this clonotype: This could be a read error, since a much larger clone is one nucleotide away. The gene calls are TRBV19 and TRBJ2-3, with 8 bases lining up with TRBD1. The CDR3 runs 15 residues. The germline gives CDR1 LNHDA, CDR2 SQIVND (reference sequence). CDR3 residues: CAISIDRGQGDTQYF. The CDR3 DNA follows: TGTGCCATTAGTATCGACAGGGGCCAGGGAGATACGCAGTATTTT.

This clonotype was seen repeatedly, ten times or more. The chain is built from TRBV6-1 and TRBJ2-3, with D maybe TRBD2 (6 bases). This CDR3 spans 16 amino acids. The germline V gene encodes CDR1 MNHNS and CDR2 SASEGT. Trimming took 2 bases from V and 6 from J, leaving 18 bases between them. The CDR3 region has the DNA TGTGCCAGCAGTGAAATCGAGACTAGGGGTAGGGATACGCAGTATTTT. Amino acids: CASSEIETRGRDTQYF.

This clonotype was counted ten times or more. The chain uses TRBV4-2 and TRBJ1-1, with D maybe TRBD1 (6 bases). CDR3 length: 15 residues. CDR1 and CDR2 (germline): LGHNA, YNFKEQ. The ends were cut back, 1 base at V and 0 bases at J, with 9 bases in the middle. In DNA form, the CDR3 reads TGTGCCAGCAGCCAAGGCCAGGGGTTGAACACTGAAGCTTTCTTT. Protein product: CASSQGQGLNTEAFF.

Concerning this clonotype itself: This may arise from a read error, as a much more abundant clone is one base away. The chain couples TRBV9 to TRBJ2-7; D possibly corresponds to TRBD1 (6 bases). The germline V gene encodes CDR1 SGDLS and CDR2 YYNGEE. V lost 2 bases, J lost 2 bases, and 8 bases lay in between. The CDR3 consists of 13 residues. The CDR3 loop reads CASSVGDTYEQYF. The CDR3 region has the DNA TGTGCCAGCAGCGTTGGGGACACCTACGAGCAGTACTTC.

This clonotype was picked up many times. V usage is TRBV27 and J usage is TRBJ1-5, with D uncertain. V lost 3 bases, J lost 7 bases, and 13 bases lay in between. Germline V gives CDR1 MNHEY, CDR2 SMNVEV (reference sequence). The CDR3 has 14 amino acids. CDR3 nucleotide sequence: TGTGCCAGCAGTTTGAACGGTTTTTGGCAGCCCCAGCATTTT. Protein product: CASSLNGFWQPQHF.

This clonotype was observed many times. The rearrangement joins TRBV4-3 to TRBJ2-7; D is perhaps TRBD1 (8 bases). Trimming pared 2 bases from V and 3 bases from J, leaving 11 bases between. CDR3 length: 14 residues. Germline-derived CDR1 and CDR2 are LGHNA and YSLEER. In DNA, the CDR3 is TGCGCCAGCAGCCAATACAGGGGGGGCTACGAGCAGTACTTC. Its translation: CASSQYRGGYEQYF.

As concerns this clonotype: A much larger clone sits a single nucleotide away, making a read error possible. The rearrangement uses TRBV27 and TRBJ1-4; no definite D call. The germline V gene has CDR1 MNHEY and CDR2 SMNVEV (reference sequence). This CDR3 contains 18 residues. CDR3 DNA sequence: TGTGCCAGCAGTGTACTGACCGTGGGCCATGCAACTAATGAAAAACTGGTTTTT. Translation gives CASSVLTVGHATNEKLVF.

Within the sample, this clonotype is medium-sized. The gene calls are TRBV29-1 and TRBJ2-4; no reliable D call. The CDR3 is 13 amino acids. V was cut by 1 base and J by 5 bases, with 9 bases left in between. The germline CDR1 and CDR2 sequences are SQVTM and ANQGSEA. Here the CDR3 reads CSVEVRTENIQYF. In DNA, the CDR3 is TGCAGCGTTGAAGTTCGTACAGAAAACATTCAGTACTTC.

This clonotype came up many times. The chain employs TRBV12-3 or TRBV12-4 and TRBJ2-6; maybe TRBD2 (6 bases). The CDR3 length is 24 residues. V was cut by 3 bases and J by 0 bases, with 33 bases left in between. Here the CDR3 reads CASSLGPWGVEGSLKNSGANVLTF. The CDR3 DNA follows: TGTGCCAGCAGTTTGGGCCCCTGGGGTGTGGAGGGAAGCCTCAAAAACTCTGGGGCCAACGTCCTGACTTTC.

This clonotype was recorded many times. CDR3 DNA sequence: TGTGCCAGCAGACTCCTAGGACAGGGGGTGTACGAGCAGTACTTC. Protein sequence: CASRLLGQGVYEQYF. The chain uses TRBV6-2 or TRBV6-3 and TRBJ2-7; 10 nucleotides match TRBD1. The CDR3 runs 15 residues. The V and J ends lost 6 bases and 4 bases, in that order; junction bases with no gene match: 9. Germline V CDR1 and CDR2: MNHEY, SVGEGT.

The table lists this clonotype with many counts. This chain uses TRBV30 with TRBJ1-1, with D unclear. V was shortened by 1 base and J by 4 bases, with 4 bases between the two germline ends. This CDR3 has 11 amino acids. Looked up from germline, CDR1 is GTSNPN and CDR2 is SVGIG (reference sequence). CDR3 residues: CAWSAPTEAFF. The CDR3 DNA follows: TGTGCCTGGAGTGCCCCCACTGAAGCTTTCTTT.

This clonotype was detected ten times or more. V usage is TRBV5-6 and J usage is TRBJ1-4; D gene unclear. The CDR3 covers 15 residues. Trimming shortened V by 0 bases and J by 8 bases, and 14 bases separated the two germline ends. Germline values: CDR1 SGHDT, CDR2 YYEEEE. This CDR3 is CASSLAGGYREKLFF. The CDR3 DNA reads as TGTGCCAGCAGCTTGGCCGGCGGTTATCGGGAAAAACTGTTTTTT.

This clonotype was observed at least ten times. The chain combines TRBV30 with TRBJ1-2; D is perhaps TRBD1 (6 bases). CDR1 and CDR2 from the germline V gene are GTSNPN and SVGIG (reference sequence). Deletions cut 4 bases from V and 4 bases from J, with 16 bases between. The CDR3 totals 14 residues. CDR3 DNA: TGTGCCTGGAAACAGGGACCAAGATCCTATGGCTACACCTTC. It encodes CAWKQGPRSYGYTF.

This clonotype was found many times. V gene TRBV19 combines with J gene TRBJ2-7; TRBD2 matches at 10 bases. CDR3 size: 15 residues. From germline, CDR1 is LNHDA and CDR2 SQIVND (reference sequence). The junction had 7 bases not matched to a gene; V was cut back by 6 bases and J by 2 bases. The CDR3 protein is CASSRLAGSTYEQYF. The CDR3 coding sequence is TGTGCCAGTAGCCGACTAGCGGGTTCCACCTACGAGCAGTACTTC.

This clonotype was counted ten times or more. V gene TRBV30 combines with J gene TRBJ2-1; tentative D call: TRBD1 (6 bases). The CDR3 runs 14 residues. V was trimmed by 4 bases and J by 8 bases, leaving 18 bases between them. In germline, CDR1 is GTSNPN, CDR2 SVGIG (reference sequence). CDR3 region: CAWNRDTYADEQFF. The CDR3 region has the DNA TGTGCCTGGAATCGGGACACCTATGCCGATGAGCAGTTCTTC. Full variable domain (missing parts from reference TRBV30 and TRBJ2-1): SQTIHQWPATLVQPVGSPLSLECTVEGTSNPNLYWYRQAAGRGLQLLFYSVGIGQISSEVPQNLSASRPQDRQFILSSKKLLLSDSGFYLCAWNRDTYADEQFFGPGTRLTVL.